The 8 T cell receptor beta chains below were found in one sample sequenced in a study of blood T cell repertoires in COVID-19. Using immunoSEQ multiplex PCR, the repertoire was profiled, and TCRdb retains in-frame clones only, with some absent. The sample has 200,000 to 250,000 clones, approximately 90% seen once. Specimen: PBMCs or T cells enriched from blood (not recorded which). Receptors originate from a man aged 35-49 years who had recovered from COVID-19.

The chain recombines TRBV3-1 (or the pseudogene TRBV3-2) with TRBJ2-1; 11 bases are shared with TRBD2. The germline gives CDR1 LGHDT, CDR2 YNNKEL (reference sequence). J lost 10 bases, V lost 3 bases, and 5 bases had no gene match. The CDR3 has 14 residues. The CDR3 reads CASSHNSGREEQFF. CDR3 nucleotides: TGTGCCAGCAGCCATAATAGCGGGAGGGAAGAGCAGTTCTTC.

To note about this clone: A clone one base away is much larger, so this may be a read error. The V and J genes are TRBV7-3 and TRBJ1-1; D is unresolved. The CDR3 covers 13 residues. V was cut by 3 bases and J by 1 base, with 6 bases left in between. In germline, CDR1 is SGHTA, CDR2 FQGTGA. CDR3 in amino acids: CASSLAGNTEAFF. Written as DNA, the CDR3 is TGTGCCAGCAGCTTGGCAGGGAACACTGAAGCTTTCTTT.

This clone was seen more than once but under ten times. J is TRBJ2-1 and V is TRBV19; 15 bases align to TRBD2. CDR3 length equals 20 residues. Germline lookup yields CDR1 LNHDA and CDR2 SQIVND (reference sequence). V lost 1 base, J lost 9 bases, and 16 bases stayed unmatched. CDR3 nucleotides: TGTGCCAGTAGTATAGCCCCCGGGACTAGCGGGGGGAAAATGTTGGGTGAGCAGTTCTTC. Translated: CASSIAPGTSGGKMLGEQFF.

Here the CDR3 DNA reads TGCGCCAGCAGCATCGGACTAGCAGGGGAGACCCAGTACTTC. It codes for CASSIGLAGETQYF. This chain uses TRBV5-1 with TRBJ2-5; 8 bases map to TRBD2. The CDR3 runs 14 residues. V shed 4 bases and J 5 bases; nucleotides not matched to a gene: 7. The germline V gene has CDR1 SGHRS and CDR2 YFSETQ.

V gene TRBV7-9 combines with J gene TRBJ2-3, with TRBD2 matching over 8 bases. There are 14 residues in the CDR3. In germline, CDR1 is SEHNR, CDR2 FQNEAQ (reference sequence). V lost 3 bases, J lost 5 bases, and 4 bases stayed unmatched. CDR3 DNA sequence: TGTGCCAGCAGCTTGGCGGGGGGATTAGATACGCAGTATTTT. This codes for CASSLAGGLDTQYF.

DNA of the CDR3: TGTGCCAGTAGTATGTCGAGCGGGGGAAGCTACGAGCAGTACTTC. Amino acid sequence: CASSMSSGGSYEQYF. The chain has TRBV19 and TRBJ2-7, with 8 bases aligning to TRBD2. CDR3 length: 15 residues. Trimming took 3 bases from V and 3 from J; bases not matched to a gene: 7. Germline V lookup: CDR1 LNHDA, CDR2 SQIVND (reference sequence).

This clone was picked up one time. This chain connects TRBV7-2 to TRBJ2-2; the D gene is possibly TRBD2 (6 bases). V was trimmed by 7 bases and J by 4 bases, leaving 19 bases between them. Looked up from germline, CDR1 is SGHTA and CDR2 is FQGNSA. The CDR3 length is 16 residues. CDR3 DNA: TGTGCCAGCACCCCACCCGGACCGCGGGGCACCGGGGAGCTGTTTTTT. It translates to CASTPPGPRGTGELFF.

The chain links TRBV3-1 (or the pseudogene TRBV3-2) to TRBJ1-5, with TRBD1 as a possible D gene (5 bases). The CDR3 runs 14 residues. V lost 4 bases to trimming and J lost 7 bases, with 14 bases between them. The germline V gene encodes CDR1 LGHDT and CDR2 YNNKEL (reference sequence). CDR3 amino acids: CASSPSDKDQPQHF. The DNA for the CDR3 is TGTGCCAGCAGCCCTTCGGACAAAGACCAGCCCCAGCATTTT.